The 15 T cell receptor beta chains listed next were all sequenced from one sample in a study of monozygotic twins with cystic fibrosis. Sequenced by immunoSEQ multiplex PCR; TCRdb stores in-frame clones only, minus some. The sample records around 30,000 clones, 70% to 90% being singletons. The specimen sequenced was blood. These receptors came from a girl aged 2 to 9 with cystic fibrosis.

This sequence joins TRBV30 and TRBJ2-7; D perhaps matches TRBD2 (5 bases). V was pared by 4 bases and J by 0 bases, with 7 bases between. CDR1 and CDR2 (germline): GTSNPN, SVGIG (reference sequence). This CDR3 is built from 12 residues. The CDR3 DNA follows: TGTGCCTGGATAGGGAGCTCCTACGAGCAGTACTTC. Encoded protein: CAWIGSSYEQYF. Using reference TRBV30 and TRBJ2-7 for the parts outside the CDR3, the full variable domain is SQTIHQWPATLVQPVGSPLSLECTVEGTSNPNLYWYRQAAGRGLQLLFYSVGIGQISSEVPQNLSASRPQDRQFILSSKKLLLSDSGFYLCAWIGSSYEQYFGPGTRLTVT.

This clone appeared a few times. The chain carries TRBV25-1 and TRBJ1-1, with D possibly being TRBD1 (5 bases). CDR3 length: 14 residues. Germline V gene lookup returns CDR1 MGHDK and CDR2 SYGVNS. V lost 4 bases, J lost 0 bases, and 9 bases lay in between. CDR3 nucleotide sequence: TGTGCCAGCAGTGCAGGGTCTATGAACACTGAAGCTTTCTTT. Its protein product is CASSAGSMNTEAFF.

The chain joins TRBV21-1 to TRBJ2-5; the table's D call, TRBD1, was not checked against the DNA. The J call could be wrong; TRBJ2-7 is a better fit for the DNA end. TRBV21-1 is a known pseudogene. The length of the CDR3 is 15 residues. CDR3 nucleotide sequence: TGTGCCAGCAGCAAAGCGCAAGGGGGAACCTACGAGCAGTACTTC. It codes for CASSKAQGGTYEQYF.

The CDR3 bases are TGTGCCAGCAGACGACAGGGGTTAGAGACCCAGTACTTC. As protein: CASRRQGLETQYF. The chain employs TRBV2 and TRBJ2-5, with 8 bases fitting TRBD1. This CDR3 has 13 residues. Germline assignment: CDR1 SNHLY and CDR2 FYNNEI. V was clipped by 6 bases and J by 4 bases; unmatched bases: 4.

This rearrangement joins TRBV30 to TRBJ1-2; no definite D call. V was trimmed by 0 bases and J by 0 bases, leaving 11 bases between them. There are 15 residues in the CDR3. CDR1 and CDR2 (germline): GTSNPN, SVGIG (reference sequence). DNA for the CDR3: TGTGCCTGGAGTGTACCGGGAGAAACTAACTATGGCTACACCTTC. Translated, it gives CAWSVPGETNYGYTF.

The rearrangement links TRBV29-1 to TRBJ1-4; possibly TRBD1 for D (6 bases). V was shortened by 7 bases and J by 6 bases, with 18 bases between the two germline ends. Germline V gene data show CDR1 as SQVTM and CDR2 as ANQGSEA. The CDR3 runs 14 residues. The CDR3 region has the DNA TGCAGCGCGACAGAGGGGGGGGGTGATGAAAAACTGTTTTTT. Translation gives CSATEGGGDEKLFF.

V and J are TRBV30 and TRBJ1-2; weak D call: TRBD1 (5 bases). The CDR3 runs 14 residues. CDR1 and CDR2 from the germline V gene are GTSNPN and SVGIG (reference sequence). The germline V and J ends were trimmed by 6 bases and 4 bases, with 18 bases remaining between them. CDR3 residues: CACLGGLKGYGYTF. The CDR3, as DNA: TGTGCCTGCCTGGGGGGACTTAAGGGCTATGGCTACACCTTC.

The rearrangement uses TRBV2 and TRBJ2-5; 7 nucleotides line up with TRBD2. This CDR3 is built from 14 residues. CDR1 and CDR2 from the germline V gene are SNHLY and FYNNEI. V shed 5 bases, J shed 5 bases, and the junction held 8 bases outside the gene matches. The CDR3 is CASSSGLLSETQYF. CDR3 nucleotide sequence: TGTGCCAGCAGTTCGGGACTACTCTCGGAGACCCAGTACTTC.

The rearrangement uses TRBV27 and TRBJ2-1; TRBD1 matches at 8 bases. The CDR3 length is 12 residues. Germline CDR1 is MNHEY and CDR2 is SMNVEV (reference sequence). V gave up 4 bases and J gave up 9 bases; unmatched junction bases: 2. The CDR3 sequence: CASSWTGTEQFF. CDR3 in DNA: TGTGCCAGCAGTTGGACAGGGACTGAGCAGTTCTTC.

The chain couples TRBV5-5 to TRBJ2-2, with a possible D match to TRBD2 (6 bases). Germline V gene lookup returns CDR1 SGHKS and CDR2 YYEKEE (reference sequence). The CDR3 consists of 17 residues. Trimming stripped 4 bases from V and 4 bases from J, with 20 bases between. The DNA of the CDR3 is TGTGCCAGCAGCACGTATCCGGGAGAAGATGGCACCGGGGAGCTGTTTTTT. This encodes CASSTYPGEDGTGELFF.

The CDR3: CASSPPTNTGELFF. CDR3 DNA sequence: TGTGCCAGCTCACCACCTACGAACACCGGGGAGCTGTTTTTT. The chain employs TRBV18 and TRBJ2-2; no reliable D call. Germline lookup yields CDR1 KGHSH and CDR2 LQKENI. V lost 0 bases and J lost 0, with 2 bases in between. CDR3 size: 14 residues. The full variable domain, completed using reference TRBV18 and TRBJ2-2, is NAGVMQNPRHLVRRRGQEARLRCSPMKGHSHVYWYRQLPEEGLKFMVYLQKENIIDESGMPKERFSAEFPKEGPSILRIQQVVRGDSAAYFCASSPPTNTGELFFGEGSRLTVL.

In DNA form, the CDR3 reads TGTGCCAGCAGCCTGCAGTGGAACACTGAAGCTTTCTTT. This codes for CASSLQWNTEAFF. The gene calls are TRBV7-9 and TRBJ1-1; no reliable D call. The V end lost 5 bases, the J end lost 1 base, and 8 bases lay between the germline ends. Looked up from germline, CDR1 is SEHNR and CDR2 is FQNEAQ (reference sequence). CDR3 length: 13 residues. Using reference TRBV7-9 and TRBJ1-1 for the parts outside the CDR3, the full variable domain is DTGVSQNPRHKITKRGQNVTFRCDPISEHNRLYWYRQTLGQGPEFLTYFQNEAQLEKSRLLSDRFSAERPKGSFSTLEIQRTEQGDSAMYLCASSLQWNTEAFFGQGTRLTVV.

This clone was recorded once. The chain couples TRBV7-9 to TRBJ1-1, with a weak D call TRBD1 (6 bases). V dropped 5 bases and J dropped 5 bases, with 12 bases sitting between them. Looked up from germline, CDR1 is SEHNR and CDR2 is FQNEAQ (reference sequence). The CDR3 consists of 13 residues. The CDR3 reads CASSRWDKTEAFF. DNA for the CDR3: TGTGCCAGCAGCCGGTGGGACAAGACTGAAGCTTTCTTT. Filled out from reference TRBV7-9 and TRBJ1-1, the complete variable domain reads DTGVSQNPRHKITKRGQNVTFRCDPISEHNRLYWYRQTLGQGPEFLTYFQNEAQLEKSRLLSDRFSAERPKGSFSTLEIQRTEQGDSAMYLCASSRWDKTEAFFGQGTRLTVV.

The rearrangement joins TRBV20-1 to TRBJ2-1; D uncertain. This CDR3 has 9 residues. The V gene's germline CDR1 is DFQATT and CDR2 SNEGSKA (reference sequence). V lost 2 bases, J lost 14 bases, and 7 bases lay in between. This CDR3 is CSARYPEFF. CDR3 sequence (DNA): TGCAGTGCTAGATACCCGGAGTTCTTC.

The chain has TRBV13 and TRBJ2-5; TRBD1 aligns across 7 bases. CDR1 PRHDT and CDR2 FYEKMQ come from the germline V gene (reference sequence). The CDR3 has 15 amino acids. Losses at the gene ends were 4 bases for V and 5 bases for J; bases not matched to a gene: 10. The CDR3 region has the DNA TGTGCCAGCAGCTCGAGGGGCAGGGGGAGTGAGACCCAGTACTTC. The encoded protein is CASSSRGRGSETQYF.